Below, 22 T cell receptor beta chains from the same sample are listed, as sequenced in a study of regulatory T cells in long-lasting Graves disease. Construction of the TCR beta libraries employed iRepertoire HTBI primers in conjunction with Arm-PCR of CDR3 regions. TCRdb re-derived calls from the multiplex PCR reads in MiXCR, one entry per CDR3 protein. The sample lists 300,000 to 450,000 distinct CDR3 sequences, 15% occurring once. Time point indicated: newly diagnosed GD, antithyroid drugs for less than 3 months. Extracted PBMC RNA gave rise to the TCR library. Here the sequenced sample was peripheral blood mononuclear cells (PBMCs), taken at new diagnosis, from a patient treated with antithyroid drugs. All receptors come from a female donor with Graves disease.

This clonotype occurred many times. This sequence joins TRBV12-3 or TRBV12-4 and TRBJ2-1; D unresolved. CDR3 length: 12 residues. Trimming took 5 bases from V and 7 from J, leaving 9 bases between them. The CDR3 sequence is CASSADGNEQFF. The DNA of the CDR3 is TGTGCCAGCAGTGCCGACGGGAATGAGCAGTTCTTC.

This clonotype was detected ten times or more. This sequence joins TRBV6-2 or TRBV6-3 and TRBJ2-1; 9 bases map to TRBD1. V was clipped by 5 bases and J by 2 bases; unmatched bases: 7. This CDR3 spans 16 amino acids. Germline V CDR1 and CDR2: MNHEY, SVGEGT. The CDR3 is CASSEKRTGAYNEQFF. Written as DNA, the CDR3 is TGTGCCAGCAGTGAAAAAAGGACAGGGGCCTACAATGAGCAGTTCTTC.

This clonotype was found many times. The V call is TRBV7-9, the J call TRBJ1-4; 8 nucleotides match TRBD1. CDR1 is SEHNR, CDR2 FQNEAQ, per germline (reference sequence). Trimming cost V 3 bases and J 6 bases; bases outside gene matches: 3. The CDR3 has 14 residues. CDR3 residues: CASSLAGGDEKLFF. In nucleotides, the CDR3 is TGTGCCAGCAGCTTGGCAGGGGGCGATGAAAAACTGTTTTTT. Using reference TRBV7-9 and TRBJ1-4 for the parts outside the CDR3, the full variable domain is DTGVSQNPRHKITKRGQNVTFRCDPISEHNRLYWYRQTLGQGPEFLTYFQNEAQLEKSRLLSDRFSAERPKGSFSTLEIQRTEQGDSAMYLCASSLAGGDEKLFFGSGTQLSVL.

The chain is built from TRBV5-6 and TRBJ2-7; D is unresolved. This CDR3 spans 14 amino acids. Germline CDR1 is SGHDT and CDR2 is YYEEEE. Trimming stripped 4 bases from V and 0 bases from J, with 11 bases between. The CDR3 bases are TGTGCCAGCAGCGGGCAGGCTAACTCCTACGAGCAGTACTTC. It specifies CASSGQANSYEQYF.

This clonotype occurred many times. V usage is TRBV27 and J usage is TRBJ2-1; D call uncertain. The V gene lost 3 bases and the J gene lost 2 bases, with 14 bases spanning the gap. This CDR3 contains 16 residues. Germline V gene lookup returns CDR1 MNHEY and CDR2 SMNVEV (reference sequence). CDR3 bases: TGTGCCAGCAGTTTGTCGGCAGGCCCGACCTACAATGAGCAGTTCTTC. This gives the protein CASSLSAGPTYNEQFF.

The chain carries TRBV20-1 and TRBJ1-6; D perhaps matches TRBD1 (5 bases). The length of the CDR3 is 15 residues. With 1 base removed from V and 0 bases from J, the gap between germline ends came to 7 bases. Germline CDR1 is DFQATT and CDR2 is SNEGSKA (reference sequence). The CDR3 coding sequence is TGCAGTGCTAGAGTGGGGGGCTCCTATAATTCACCCCTCCACTTT. Residues: CSARVGGSYNSPLHF.

The table lists this clonotype with many counts. This chain joins TRBV10-2 and TRBJ2-3, with 12 bases fitting TRBD2. With 3 bases clipped from V and 1 base from J, the junction kept 8 bases outside the gene matches. The germline CDR1 and CDR2 sequences are WSHSY and SAAADI. This CDR3 comprises 18 residues. The CDR3 nucleotides are TGCGCCAGCAGTGATCAGCTAGCGGGAGGGTCCGGCACAGATACGCAGTATTTT. Encoded protein: CASSDQLAGGSGTDTQYF.

This clonotype was detected ten times or more. V and J are TRBV24-1 and TRBJ2-5; D gene ambiguous. CDR3 length: 13 residues. V lost 4 bases, J lost 3 bases, and 8 bases lay in between. Germline V CDR1 and CDR2: KGHDR, SFDVKD. In DNA, the CDR3 is TGTGCCACCAGTGAGCGAGAAAAAGAGACCCAGTACTTC. It translates to CATSEREKETQYF.

In this sample, this clonotype turned up many times. The J gene is TRBJ2-1, the V gene TRBV24-1; 9 bases align to TRBD2. Germline CDR1 and CDR2: KGHDR and SFDVKD. This CDR3 has 17 residues. Trimming cost V 1 base and J 2 bases; bases outside gene matches: 5. The CDR3 loop is CATSDFYAGGPYNEQFF. DNA of the CDR3: TGTGCCACCAGTGATTTCTATGCGGGAGGGCCCTACAATGAGCAGTTCTTC.

The table lists this clonotype with a few counts. The chain carries TRBV10-3 and TRBJ1-2; D gene ambiguous. From germline, CDR1 is ENHRY and CDR2 SYGVKD. Trimming cost V 6 bases and J 4 bases, with 6 bases left between them. This CDR3 has 11 amino acids. This CDR3 is CAIRQPYGYTF. Here the CDR3 DNA reads TGTGCCATCAGACAGCCCTATGGCTACACCTTC.

There are many counts of this clonotype. The rearrangement uses TRBV27 and TRBJ1-1, with D unclear. V lost 6 bases and J 1 base, leaving 12 bases between the germline ends. This CDR3 is 14 amino acids long. Germline lookup yields CDR1 MNHEY and CDR2 SMNVEV (reference sequence). The CDR3 nucleotides are TGTGCCAGCAGGGCACTTACGGAGAACACTGAAGCTTTCTTT. Its protein product is CASRALTENTEAFF.

This clonotype was detected a few times. This may arise from a read error, as a much more abundant clone is one base away. The V gene is TRBV30, the J gene TRBJ1-1; no reliable D call. Germline CDR1 GTSNPN, CDR2 SVGIG (reference sequence). The length of the CDR3 is 13 residues. The CDR3 nucleotides read TGTGCCCGGAGTATTAATCGGGACACTGAAGCTTTCTTT. Residues: CARSINRDTEAFF. Using reference TRBV30 and TRBJ1-1 for the parts outside the CDR3, the full variable domain is SQTIHQWPATLVQPVGSPLSLECTVEGTSNPNLYWYRQAAGRGLQLLFYSVGIGQISSEVPQNLSASRPQDRQFILSSKKLLLSDSGFYLCARSINRDTEAFFGQGTRLTVV.

This clonotype was counted ten times or more. The genes are TRBV10-3 and TRBJ1-2; 7 bases align to TRBD1. The CDR3 runs to 15 residues. From germline, CDR1 is ENHRY and CDR2 SYGVKD. V shed 4 bases, J shed 0 bases, and the junction held 5 bases outside the gene matches. CDR3 in amino acids: CAISARDRANYGYTF. The CDR3, as DNA: TGTGCCATCAGTGCCCGGGACAGAGCTAACTATGGCTACACCTTC.

The V call is TRBV30, the J call TRBJ1-1; 11 bases map to TRBD1. Germline V gene lookup returns CDR1 GTSNPN and CDR2 SVGIG (reference sequence). This CDR3 spans 15 amino acids. V shed 2 bases, J shed 7 bases, and the junction held 9 bases outside the gene matches. CDR3 in amino acids: CAWSPGQGAIDEAFF. The CDR3 bases are TGTGCCTGGAGTCCCGGACAGGGGGCAATTGATGAAGCTTTCTTT.

This clonotype was seen ten or more times. This chain connects TRBV20-1 to TRBJ1-1; D ambiguous. This CDR3 has 13 residues. Germline CDR1 reads DFQATT; CDR2 reads SNEGSKA (reference sequence). The V and J ends lost 5 bases and 1 base respectively, with 11 bases between them. The CDR3 coding sequence is TGCAGTGCTCGAAACGCCCGGAACACTGAAGCTTTCTTT. Its protein product is CSARNARNTEAFF.

This clonotype was recorded at least ten times. The chain recombines TRBV27 with TRBJ2-2; D could derive from TRBD1 or TRBD2 (5 bases each). The germline gives CDR1 MNHEY, CDR2 SMNVEV (reference sequence). V was shortened by 3 bases and J by 7 bases, with 9 bases between the two germline ends. CDR3 length: 13 amino acids. The CDR3 sequence: CASSFGAIGELFF. The CDR3 DNA is TGTGCCAGCAGTTTCGGGGCCATCGGGGAGCTGTTTTTT.

In this sample, this clonotype turned up once. A clone one base away is much larger, so this may be a read error. This chain joins TRBV6-1 and TRBJ1-5, with unresolved D. The V gene's germline CDR1 is MNHNS and CDR2 SASEGT. CDR3 size: 14 residues. Trimming pared 7 bases from V and 0 bases from J, leaving 10 bases between. The CDR3 spells CASIKEFSNQPQHF. CDR3 sequence (DNA): TGTGCCAGCATCAAAGAATTTAGCAATCAGCCCCAGCATTTT.

This clonotype showed up just a few times. V gene TRBV28 combines with J gene TRBJ2-1; TRBD2 agrees at 12 bases. The junction had 9 bases not matched to a gene; V was cut back by 7 bases and J by 8 bases. CDR1 and CDR2 (germline): MDHEN, SYDVKM. This CDR3 contains 15 residues. The chain's CDR3 is CASTLTSGRGYEQFF. The CDR3 DNA sequence: TGTGCCAGCACCCTGACTAGCGGGAGAGGCTATGAGCAGTTCTTC.

Only a few counts were recorded for this clonotype. A much larger clone lies a single base off, so this may be a read error. The chain recombines TRBV18 with TRBJ2-5; D is unresolved. Germline assignment: CDR1 KGHSH and CDR2 LQKENI. This CDR3 contains 13 residues. CDR3 bases: TGTGCCAGCCCACCGGAGCTTGTAGAGACCCAGTACTTC. Its protein is CASPPELVETQYF.

This clonotype has at least ten counts. The rearrangement links TRBV5-1 to TRBJ1-1, with D unresolved. V was pared by 0 bases and J by 4 bases, with 13 bases between. The CDR3 is 15 amino acids. The germline V gene has CDR1 SGHRS and CDR2 YFSETQ. The CDR3 reads CASSLGNQPLTEAFF. The CDR3, as DNA: TGCGCCAGCAGCTTGGGAAACCAACCCCTCACTGAAGCTTTCTTT. The whole variable domain, remainder taken from reference TRBV5-1 and TRBJ1-1, is KAGVTQTPRYLIKTRGQQVTLSCSPISGHRSVSWYQQTPGQGLQFLFEYFSETQRNKGNFPGRFSGRQFSNSRSEMNVSTLELGDSALYLCASSLGNQPLTEAFFGQGTRLTVV.

The V and J genes are TRBV20-1 and TRBJ1-1; weak D call: TRBD1 (5 bases). The germline gives CDR1 DFQATT, CDR2 SNEGSKA (reference sequence). CDR3 length: 12 amino acids. V lost 3 bases and J lost 6, with 11 bases in between. CDR3: CSARGVGSEAFF. The CDR3 DNA sequence: TGCAGTGCTAGGGGGGTGGGTTCTGAAGCTTTCTTT.

As for this clonotype: This could be a read error, since a much larger clone is one nucleotide away. The genes are TRBV30 and TRBJ1-4; D ambiguous. CDR3 length: 12 residues. Trimming left V 3 bases short and J 13 bases short, with 15 bases between. The germline CDR1 and CDR2 sequences are GTSNPN and SVGIG (reference sequence). CDR3 protein: CAWSDGRTTLFF. The CDR3 bases are TGTGCCTGGAGCGACGGACGCACGACACTGTTTTTT.